The present TCR beta chain was sequenced within a study of CD8 T cells in ankylosing spondylitis. Findings and limits, study-wide: A TCR beta motif made of about eight highly homologous variants seemed typical of ankylosing spondylitis blood.

MiXCR, run by TCRdb on the 5' RACE reads, gives a single entry per CDR3 protein. The sample includes approximately 440,000 distinct CDR3 sequences, 17% of them seen just once. This CDR3 contains 17 residues. From germline, CDR1 is SGHDT and CDR2 YYEEEE. The J segment lost 1 base and the V segment lost 1 base, leaving 3 bases of the junction unmatched. Points on this clonotype: Its antigen is not known.

The rearrangement joins TRBV5-6 to TRBJ2-5; 14 nucleotides align to TRBD2. This TCR was recovered from a male donor with ankylosing spondylitis. What was sequenced was blood, either unsorted or a sorted T cell fraction (not recorded which). This chain's CDR3 is CASSLTGLAGGQETQYF. CDR3 coding DNA: TGTGCCAGCAGCTTGACAGGACTAGCGGGGGGCCAAGAGACCCAGTACTTC. The entire variable domain, with the rest obtained from reference TRBV5-6 and TRBJ2-5, is as follows: DAGVTQSPTHLIKTRGQQVTLRCSPKSGHDTVSWYQQALGQGPQFIFQYYEEEERQRGNFPDRFSGHQFPNYSSELNVNALLLGDSALYLCASSLTGLAGGQETQYFGPGTRLLVL.